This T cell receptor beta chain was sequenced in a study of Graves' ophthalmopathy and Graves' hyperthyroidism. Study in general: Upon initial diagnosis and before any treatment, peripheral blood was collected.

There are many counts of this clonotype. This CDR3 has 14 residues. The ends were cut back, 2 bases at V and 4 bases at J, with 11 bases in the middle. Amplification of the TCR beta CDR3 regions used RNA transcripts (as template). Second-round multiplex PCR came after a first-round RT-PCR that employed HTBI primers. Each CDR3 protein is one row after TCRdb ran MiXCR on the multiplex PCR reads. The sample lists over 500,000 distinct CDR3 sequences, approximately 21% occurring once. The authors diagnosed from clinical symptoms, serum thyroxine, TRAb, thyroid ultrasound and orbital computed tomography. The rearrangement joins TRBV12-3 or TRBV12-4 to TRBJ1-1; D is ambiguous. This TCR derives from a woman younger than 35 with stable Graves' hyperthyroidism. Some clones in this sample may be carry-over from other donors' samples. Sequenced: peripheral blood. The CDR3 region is CASSLPPVLTEAFF. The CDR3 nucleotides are TGTGCCAGCAGTTTACCCCCAGTTCTCACTGAAGCTTTCTTT.